The rows below give T cell receptor beta chains drawn from one sample of a study of shared clonotypes between healthy human individuals. Assay used: immunoSEQ multiplex PCR; TCRdb lists only in-frame clones, some missing. The repertoire includes over 850,000 clones, around 78% of them detected once, and approximately 0.52% sits in the top ten. The sample was memory CD4+ T cells from PBMCs. These receptors all come from a man younger than 35 in good health. Some clones in this sample may be carry-over from other donors' samples. The conserved cysteine and the conserved F or W are not part of the CDR3 here.

TRBJ2-3 TRBV28 ASSYPGTDTQY
TRBJ2-4 TRBV7-9 ASSTGAKNIQY
TRBJ1-2 TRBV19 ASSIYSRDNYGYT
TRBJ1-1 TRBV29-1 SGTPARGPGDTEAF
TRBJ1-3 TRBV18 ASSPDGSGNTIY
TRBJ1-5 TRBV6-6 ASSYSVGSNPPQH
TRBJ1-5 TRBV28 ASSSGQGYYQPQH
TRBJ2-3 TRBV19 ASSASGRDVGDTQY
TRBJ2-1 TRBV30 AWSYRAYPRQF
TRBJ2-5 TRBV7-3 ASSLGLGSQETQY